This T cell receptor (beta chain) was obtained from a study of T cell changes during pregnancy in multiple sclerosis (dated by TCRdb to 2018 to 2020). Regarding the complete study: Changes in the T cell repertoire over the course of pregnancy were examined in this study in women with multiple sclerosis.

The method behind the library was the immunoSEQ multiplex PCR assay. This is the immuneACCESS table as TCRdb keeps it, with only in-frame sequences that have V and J called. A part of the clones is gone; compared with another copy, unresolved V genes explain less than half, and the rest is unexplained. This sample has 15,000 or so clones in its table, and about 86% of those were observed once. The top ten clonotypes cover 15% to 20% of the sample. In the case of this clone: Its antigen remains undetermined. It has no much larger one-base neighbor in the sample; base qualities were not kept.

Trimmed from V: 3 bases; trimmed from J: 5 bases; junction bases lacking a gene match: 7. Taken from cysteine to phenylalanine, the CDR3 has 15 residues. Just the 45-base CDR3 DNA is kept, in frame starting at base 1. The germline V gene gives CDR1 as SNHLY and CDR2 as FYNNEI. The receptor's source is a female donor with multiple sclerosis, enrolled in a pregnancy study. The chain joins TRBV2 to TRBJ2-5; TRBD2 agrees with 9 junctional bases. The input for sequencing was CD8+ T cells from peripheral blood mononuclear cells, taken in the first trimester of pregnancy. The CDR3 reads as follows: CASSEGREGRETQYF. The nucleotide sequence is given as TGTGCCAGCAGTGAGGGGCGGGAGGGCCGGGAGACCCAGTACTTC. Where the CDR3 stops, the reference TRBV2 and TRBJ2-5 genes take over; the full variable domain is EPEVTQTPSHQVTQMGQEVILRCVPISNHLYFYWYRQILGQKVEFLVSFYNNEISEKSEIFDDQFSVERPDGSNFTLKIRSTKLEDSAMYFCASSEGREGRETQYFGPGTRLLVL.